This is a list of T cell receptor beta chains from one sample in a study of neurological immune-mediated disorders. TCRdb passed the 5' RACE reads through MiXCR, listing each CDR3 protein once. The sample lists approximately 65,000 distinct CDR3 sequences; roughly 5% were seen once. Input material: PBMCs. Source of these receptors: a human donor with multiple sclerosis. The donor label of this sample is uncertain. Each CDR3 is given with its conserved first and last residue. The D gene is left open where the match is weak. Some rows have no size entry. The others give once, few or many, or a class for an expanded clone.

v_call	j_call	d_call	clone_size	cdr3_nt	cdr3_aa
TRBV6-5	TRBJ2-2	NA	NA	TGTGCCAGCACCAGAAAGTGGACCGGGGAGATGCTTTTT	CASTRKWTGEMLF
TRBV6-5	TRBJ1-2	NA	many	TGTGCCACCATGGGACCCCAAGGCTGGGGCTATGGCTACACCTTC	CATMGPQGWGYGYTF
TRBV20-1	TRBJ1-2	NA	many	TGCAGTGCTACCATGAATTATGGCTACACCTTC	CSATMNYGYTF
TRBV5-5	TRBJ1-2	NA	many	TGTGCCAGCAGCTTGGCCCGTACGGACCTGGGCTACACCTTC	CASSLARTDLGYTF
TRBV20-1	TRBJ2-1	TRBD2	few	TGCAGTGCTCCGAGCGGGGGGGCTTCCTACAATGAGCAGTTCTTC	CSAPSGGASYNEQFF
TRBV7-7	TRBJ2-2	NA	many	TGTGCCAGCAGCGTAACGGCCTTGAACACCGGGGAGCTGTTTTTT	CASSVTALNTGELFF
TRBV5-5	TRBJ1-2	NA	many	TGTGCCAGCAGCTCACTCAGGGGACGAAATGGCTACACCTTC	CASSSLRGRNGYTF
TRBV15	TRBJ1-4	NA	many	TGTGCCACCAGCGGGTTACTCGAAACTAATGAAAAACTGTTTTTT	CATSGLLETNEKLFF
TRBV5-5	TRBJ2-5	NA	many	TGTGCCAGCACCCCGATTCTGACAGGCGGCGAGACCCAGTACTTC	CASTPILTGGETQYF
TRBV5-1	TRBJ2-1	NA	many	TGCGCCAGCAGCCGAACTTCCCCCTCCTACAATGAGCAGTTCTTC	CASSRTSPSYNEQFF
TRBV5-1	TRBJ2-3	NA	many	TGCGCCAGCAGCAACCTACTAGCCTCTAGCACAGATACGCAGTATTTT	CASSNLLASSTDTQYF
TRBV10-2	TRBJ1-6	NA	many	TGCGCCAGCAGGACTGACGGAATTAATTCACCCCTCCACTTT	CASRTDGINSPLHF
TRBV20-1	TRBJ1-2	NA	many	TGCAGTGCCAACCGGTTTCGAGCTGGCTACACCTTC	CSANRFRAGYTF
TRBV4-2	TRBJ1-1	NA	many	TGTGCCAGCAGCCCGGGGAGGGGACAAGCTTTCTTT	CASSPGRGQAFF
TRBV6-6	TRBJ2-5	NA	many	TGTGCCAGCAGTCGACAGTCACAAGAGACCCAGTACTTC	CASSRQSQETQYF
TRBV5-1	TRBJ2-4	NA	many	TGCGCCAGCAGCTTGGGACCACGGCTAGCCAAAAACATTCAGTACTTC	CASSLGPRLAKNIQYF